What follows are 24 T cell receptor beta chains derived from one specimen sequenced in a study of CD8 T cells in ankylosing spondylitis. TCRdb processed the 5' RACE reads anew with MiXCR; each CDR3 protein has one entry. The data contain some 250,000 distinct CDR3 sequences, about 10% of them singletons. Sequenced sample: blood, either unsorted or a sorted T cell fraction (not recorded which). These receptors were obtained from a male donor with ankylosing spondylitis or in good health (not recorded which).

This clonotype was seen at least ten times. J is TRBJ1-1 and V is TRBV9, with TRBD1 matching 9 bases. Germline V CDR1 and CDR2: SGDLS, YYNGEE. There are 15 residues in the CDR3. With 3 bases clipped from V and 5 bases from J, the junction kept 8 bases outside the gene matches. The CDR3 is CASSENRGRATEAFF. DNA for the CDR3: TGTGCCAGCAGCGAAAACAGGGGGCGGGCGACTGAAGCTTTCTTT.

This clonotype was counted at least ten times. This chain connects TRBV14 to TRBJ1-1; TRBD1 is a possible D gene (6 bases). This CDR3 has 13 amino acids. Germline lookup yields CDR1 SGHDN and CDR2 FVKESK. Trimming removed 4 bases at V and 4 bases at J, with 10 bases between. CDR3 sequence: CASSPRTVTEAFF. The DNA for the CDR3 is TGTGCCAGCAGCCCAAGGACAGTCACTGAAGCTTTCTTT.

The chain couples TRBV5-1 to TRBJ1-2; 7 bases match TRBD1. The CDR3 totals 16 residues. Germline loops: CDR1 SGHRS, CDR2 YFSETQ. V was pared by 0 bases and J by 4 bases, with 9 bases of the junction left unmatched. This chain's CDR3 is CASSLDYRPGGYGYTF. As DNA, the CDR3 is TGCGCCAGCAGCTTGGACTACCGACCAGGGGGCTATGGCTACACCTTC. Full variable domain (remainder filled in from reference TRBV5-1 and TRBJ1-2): KAGVTQTPRYLIKTRGQQVTLSCSPISGHRSVSWYQQTPGQGLQFLFEYFSETQRNKGNFPGRFSGRQFSNSRSEMNVSTLELGDSALYLCASSLDYRPGGYGYTFGSGTRLTVV.

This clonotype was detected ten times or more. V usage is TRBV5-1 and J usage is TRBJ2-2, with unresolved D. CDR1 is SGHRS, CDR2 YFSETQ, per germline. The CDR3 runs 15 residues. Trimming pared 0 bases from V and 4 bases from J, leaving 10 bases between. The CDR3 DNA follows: TGCGCCAGCAGCTTGGGCTGGCCGAGCACCGGGGAGCTGTTTTTT. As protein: CASSLGWPSTGELFF.

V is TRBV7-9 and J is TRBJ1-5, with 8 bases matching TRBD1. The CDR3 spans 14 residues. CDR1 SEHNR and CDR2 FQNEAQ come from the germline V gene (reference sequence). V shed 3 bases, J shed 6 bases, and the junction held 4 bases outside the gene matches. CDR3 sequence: CASSLATGGQPQHF. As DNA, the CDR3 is TGTGCCAGCAGCTTGGCCACAGGGGGTCAGCCCCAGCATTTT.

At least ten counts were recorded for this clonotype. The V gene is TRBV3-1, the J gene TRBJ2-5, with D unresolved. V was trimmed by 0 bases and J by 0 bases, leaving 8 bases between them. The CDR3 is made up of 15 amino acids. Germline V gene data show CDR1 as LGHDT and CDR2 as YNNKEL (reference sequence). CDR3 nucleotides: TGTGCCAGCAGCCAAGATCTCAGAGACCAAGAGACCCAGTACTTC. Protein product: CASSQDLRDQETQYF.

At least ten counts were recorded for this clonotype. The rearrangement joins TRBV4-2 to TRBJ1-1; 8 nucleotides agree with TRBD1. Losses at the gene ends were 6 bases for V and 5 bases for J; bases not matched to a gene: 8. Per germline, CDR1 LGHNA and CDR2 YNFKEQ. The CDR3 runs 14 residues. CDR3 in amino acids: CASRRTGSGTEAFF. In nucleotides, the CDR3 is TGTGCCAGCAGGCGGACAGGGTCGGGTACTGAAGCTTTCTTT.

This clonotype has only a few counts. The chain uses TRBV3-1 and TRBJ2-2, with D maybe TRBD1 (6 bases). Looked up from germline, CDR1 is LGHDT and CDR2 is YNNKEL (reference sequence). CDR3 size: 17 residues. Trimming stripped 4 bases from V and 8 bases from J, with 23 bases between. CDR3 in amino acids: CASSLQTGPNAPGELFF. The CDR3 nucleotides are TGTGCCAGCAGCCTTCAGACAGGCCCCAACGCTCCGGGGGAGCTGTTTTTT.

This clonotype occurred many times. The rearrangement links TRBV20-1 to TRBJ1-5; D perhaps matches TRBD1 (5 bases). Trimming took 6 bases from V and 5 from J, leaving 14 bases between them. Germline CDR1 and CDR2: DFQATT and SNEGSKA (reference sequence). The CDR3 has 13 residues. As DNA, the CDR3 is TGCAGTGCCCATGCGGGGGGAGATCAGCCCCAGCATTTT. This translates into CSAHAGGDQPQHF.

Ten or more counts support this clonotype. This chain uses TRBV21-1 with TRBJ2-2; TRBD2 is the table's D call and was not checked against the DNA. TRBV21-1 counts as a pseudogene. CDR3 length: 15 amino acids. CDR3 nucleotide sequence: TGTGCCAGCTCTACCGGGAGGTCCTACACCGGGGAGCTGTTTTTT. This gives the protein CASSTGRSYTGELFF.

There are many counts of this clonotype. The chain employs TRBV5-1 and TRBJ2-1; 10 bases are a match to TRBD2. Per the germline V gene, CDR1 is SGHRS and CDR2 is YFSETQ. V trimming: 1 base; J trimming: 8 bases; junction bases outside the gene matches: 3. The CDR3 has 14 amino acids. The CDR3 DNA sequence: TGCGCCAGCAGCTTGAGGCTAGCGGGAGATGAGCAGTTCTTC. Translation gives CASSLRLAGDEQFF.

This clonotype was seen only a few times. The CDR3 reads CASSLSRAPTDTQYF. The CDR3 region has the DNA TGTGCCAGCAGCTTATCGAGGGCCCCCACAGATACGCAGTATTTT. The chain combines TRBV7-2 with TRBJ2-3; TRBD2 is a possible D gene (5 bases). CDR1 and CDR2 from the germline V gene are SGHTA and FQGNSA. Trimming pared 2 bases from V and 2 bases from J, leaving 11 bases between. The CDR3 has 15 residues.

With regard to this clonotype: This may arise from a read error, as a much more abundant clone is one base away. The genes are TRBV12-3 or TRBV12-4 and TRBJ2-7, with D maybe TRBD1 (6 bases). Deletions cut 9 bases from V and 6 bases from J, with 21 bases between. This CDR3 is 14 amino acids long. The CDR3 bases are TGTGCCAGTGCTCGGCAGGGGAAATTCTCCGAGCAGTACTTC. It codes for CASARQGKFSEQYF.

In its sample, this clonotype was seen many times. CDR3 sequence: CATRFEKSNYGYTF. The CDR3 region has the DNA TGTGCCACCCGCTTCGAAAAGTCTAACTATGGCTACACCTTC. The chain is built from TRBV24-1 and TRBJ1-2; no clear D. The V end was cut by 9 bases, the J end by 0 bases, with 13 bases between. This CDR3 is built from 14 residues. Germline V gene lookup returns CDR1 KGHDR and CDR2 SFDVKD.

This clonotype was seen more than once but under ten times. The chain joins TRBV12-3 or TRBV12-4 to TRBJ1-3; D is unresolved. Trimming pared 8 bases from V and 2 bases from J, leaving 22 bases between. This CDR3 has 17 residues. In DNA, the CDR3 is TGTGCCAGCTATTCCTACAGCAGGTCTGGAACTGGAAACACCATATATTTT. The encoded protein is CASYSYSRSGTGNTIYF.

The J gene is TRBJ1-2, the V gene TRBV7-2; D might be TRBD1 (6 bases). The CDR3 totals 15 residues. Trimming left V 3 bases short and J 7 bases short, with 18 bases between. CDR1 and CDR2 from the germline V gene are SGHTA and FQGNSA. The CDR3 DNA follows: TGTGCCAGCAGCTTCCCGGCGGGGGCCAAAGTTGGCTACACCTTC. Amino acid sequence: CASSFPAGAKVGYTF.

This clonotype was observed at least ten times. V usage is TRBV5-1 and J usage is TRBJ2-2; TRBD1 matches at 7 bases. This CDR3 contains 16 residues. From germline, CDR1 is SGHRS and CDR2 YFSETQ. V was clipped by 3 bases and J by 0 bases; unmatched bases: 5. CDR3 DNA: TGCGCCAGCAGCTGGGGGACAGATACGAACACCGGGGAGCTGTTTTTT. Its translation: CASSWGTDTNTGELFF.

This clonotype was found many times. In DNA, the CDR3 is TGTGCCAGCAGCCGATCCACAGGGGAGTGGTACACTGAAGCTTTCTTT. Translating it yields CASSRSTGEWYTEAFF. The chain couples TRBV7-8 to TRBJ1-1, with 7 bases aligning to TRBD1. The V and J ends lost 5 bases and 3 bases, in that order; junction bases with no gene match: 12. CDR3 size: 16 residues. CDR1 and CDR2 (germline): SGHVS, FQNEAQ.

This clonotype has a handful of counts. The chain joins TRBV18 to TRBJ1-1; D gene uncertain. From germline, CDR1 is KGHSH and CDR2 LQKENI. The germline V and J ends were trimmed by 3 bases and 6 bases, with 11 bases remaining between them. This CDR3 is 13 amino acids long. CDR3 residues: CASSPVLGAEAFF. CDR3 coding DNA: TGTGCCAGCTCACCGGTTCTCGGGGCTGAAGCTTTCTTT. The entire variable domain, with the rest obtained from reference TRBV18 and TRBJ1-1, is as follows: NAGVMQNPRHLVRRRGQEARLRCSPMKGHSHVYWYRQLPEEGLKFMVYLQKENIIDESGMPKERFSAEFPKEGPSILRIQQVVRGDSAAYFCASSPVLGAEAFFGQGTRLTVV.

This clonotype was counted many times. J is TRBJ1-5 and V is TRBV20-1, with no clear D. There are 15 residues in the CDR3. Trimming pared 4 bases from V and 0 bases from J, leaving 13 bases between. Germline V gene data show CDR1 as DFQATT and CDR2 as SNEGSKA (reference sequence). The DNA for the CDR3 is TGCAGTGCTACCCCCTCGGGCTATAGCAATCAGCCCCAGCATTTT. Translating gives CSATPSGYSNQPQHF.

The CDR3 coding sequence is TGTGCCAGCACCGGACTAGCGGGATCCAATGAGCAGTTCTTC. Protein sequence: CASTGLAGSNEQFF. This chain joins TRBV19 and TRBJ2-1, with TRBD2 identical over 12 bases. CDR3 length: 14 residues. V dropped 9 bases and J dropped 6; count of bases not matched to a gene: 6. Germline V lookup: CDR1 LNHDA, CDR2 SQIVND (reference sequence).

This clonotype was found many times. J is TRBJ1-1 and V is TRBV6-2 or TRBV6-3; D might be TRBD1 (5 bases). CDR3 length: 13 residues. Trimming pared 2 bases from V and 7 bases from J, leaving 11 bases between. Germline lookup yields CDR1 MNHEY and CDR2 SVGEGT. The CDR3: CASSYGQGIEAFF. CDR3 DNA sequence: TGTGCCAGCAGTTACGGGCAGGGTATTGAAGCTTTCTTT.

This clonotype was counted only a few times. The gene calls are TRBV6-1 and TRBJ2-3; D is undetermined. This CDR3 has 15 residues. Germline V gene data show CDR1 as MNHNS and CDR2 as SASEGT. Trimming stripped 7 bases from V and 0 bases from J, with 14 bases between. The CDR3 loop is CASTAMAYSTDTQYF. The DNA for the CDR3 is TGTGCCAGCACCGCCATGGCCTATAGCACAGATACGCAGTATTTT.

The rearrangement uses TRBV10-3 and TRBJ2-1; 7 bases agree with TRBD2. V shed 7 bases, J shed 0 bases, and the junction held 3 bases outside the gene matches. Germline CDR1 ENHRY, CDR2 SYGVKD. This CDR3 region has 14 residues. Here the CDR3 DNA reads TGTGCCATCAATGGCGGGAGCTCCTACAATGAGCAGTTCTTC. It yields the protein CAINGGSSYNEQFF.